The clone carrying this T cell receptor beta chain was seen repeatedly, ten times or more. Germline lookup yields CDR1 SGHAT and CDR2 FQNNGV. The CDR3 runs to 14 residues. V was clipped by 4 bases and J by 3 bases; unmatched bases: 5. Method: immunoSEQ multiplex PCR; TCRdb's copy keeps in-frame clones and lacks some. The sample comprises roughly 110,000 clones, about 71% of which are singletons, and roughly 24% rests with the top ten. The data were taken from a study of shared clonotypes between healthy human individuals. Across the whole study: The study used three CD4 naive, three CD4 memory, two CD8 naive and one CD8 memory plate per donor.

This TCR was sampled from a young woman in good health. This chain joins TRBV11-2 and TRBJ2-7, with TRBD1 identical over 8 bases. Sequenced input: memory CD8+ T cells sorted from blood. The subset here: CD45RO+ cells pooled with CCR7-negative TemRA cells. The CDR3 bases are TGTGCCAGCAGCTATGACAGGGGAGACTACGAGCAGTACTTC. It specifies CASSYDRGDYEQYF.